The 32 T cell receptor beta chains below all came from one sample that was sequenced in a study of blood T cell repertoires in COVID-19. The protocol was immunoSEQ multiplex PCR, while the TCRdb copy is restricted to in-frame clones and leaves out a portion. The sample consists of about 160,000 clones, 87% of them appearing once. The sample taken for sequencing was peripheral blood. Source of these receptors: a woman aged 70-85 years with COVID-19, enrolled during active disease.

The V and J genes are TRBV7-3 and TRBJ2-3, with a tentative D call TRBD2 (6 bases). V shed 5 bases and J shed 8 bases, with 11 bases lying between them. There are 12 residues in the CDR3. Germline values: CDR1 SGHTA, CDR2 FQGTGA. CDR3 sequence reads: CASSAGGATQYF. The CDR3 DNA is TGTGCCAGCAGCGCGGGCGGGGCTACGCAGTATTTT.

The gene calls are TRBV5-1 and TRBJ1-2; 7 positions match TRBD1. Per germline, CDR1 SGHRS and CDR2 YFSETQ. Trimming cost V 2 bases and J 6 bases; bases outside gene matches: 10. This CDR3 is 15 amino acids long. The CDR3, as DNA: TGCGCCAGCAGCTTAGGGACAGCAACAATCGATGGCTACACCTTC. Translating it yields CASSLGTATIDGYTF.

This chain links TRBV6-5 with TRBJ2-7, with a weak D call TRBD1 (6 bases). Trimming took off 5 bases at V and 6 bases at J, with 11 bases between the two ends. Germline V gene data show CDR1 as MNHEY and CDR2 as SVGAGI. This CDR3 comprises 12 residues. The CDR3 is CASSPDRREQYF. CDR3 nucleotides: TGTGCCAGCAGTCCCGACAGGCGCGAGCAGTACTTC.

The chain employs TRBV10-2 and TRBJ1-4, with 10 nucleotides matching TRBD1. This CDR3 is built from 15 residues. Germline lookup yields CDR1 WSHSY and CDR2 SAAADI. The V segment lost 1 base and the J segment 8 bases; nucleotides outside the gene matches: 4. The CDR3 coding sequence is TGCGCCAGCAGTGAGTTGGACAGGGGGTACGAAAAACTGTTTTTT. It encodes CASSELDRGYEKLFF.

The chain uses TRBV4-2 and TRBJ1-5, with a tentative D call TRBD1 (6 bases). V lost 0 bases to trimming and J lost 0 bases, with 6 bases between them. CDR3 length: 15 residues. Germline-derived CDR1 and CDR2 are LGHNA and YNFKEQ. The CDR3: CASSQEDSSNQPQHF. For the CDR3, the DNA is TGTGCCAGCAGCCAAGAGGACAGTAGCAATCAGCCCCAGCATTTT.

This chain links TRBV30 with TRBJ1-3; 8 positions match TRBD1. This CDR3 contains 17 residues. CDR1 and CDR2 (germline): GTSNPN, SVGIG (reference sequence). The V and J ends lost 2 bases and 0 bases, in that order; junction bases with no gene match: 9. CDR3 nucleotides: TGTGCCTGGAGTCCCAGGACAGGGATCCGCTCTGGAAACACCATATATTTT. This sequence encodes CAWSPRTGIRSGNTIYF.

This rearrangement joins TRBV19 to TRBJ2-3, with 9 bases aligning to TRBD2. In germline, CDR1 is LNHDA, CDR2 SQIVND (reference sequence). This CDR3 is built from 16 residues. The V segment lost 7 bases and the J segment 4 bases; nucleotides outside the gene matches: 12. The CDR3 loop is CASTPGGGGGSDTQYF. CDR3 DNA sequence: TGTGCCAGTACCCCCGGGGGCGGGGGGGGGTCAGATACGCAGTATTTT.

This rearrangement joins TRBV9 to TRBJ1-2; perhaps TRBD1 as D (5 bases). In germline, CDR1 is SGDLS, CDR2 YYNGEE. Trimming took 3 bases from V and 7 from J, leaving 19 bases between them. CDR3 length: 15 amino acids. For the CDR3, the DNA is TGTGCCAGCAGCGCCGCCTCGGGGGGAAGTCGTGGCTACACCTTC. This encodes CASSAASGGSRGYTF.

V is TRBV7-3 and J is TRBJ2-5; 9 nucleotides agree with TRBD1. Germline V gene sequence: CDR1 SGHTA, CDR2 FQGTGA. The CDR3 is 14 residues long. V lost 5 bases and J lost 2; bases outside the gene matches: 3. The CDR3 region is CASSRTGDQETQYF. The CDR3 coding sequence is TGTGCCAGCAGCCGGACAGGGGATCAAGAGACCCAGTACTTC. Filled out from reference TRBV7-3 and TRBJ2-5, the complete variable domain reads GAGVSQTPSNKVTEKGKYVELRCDPISGHTALYWYRQSLGQGPEFLIYFQGTGAADDSGLPNDRFFAVRPEGSVSTLKIQRTERGDSAVYLCASSRTGDQETQYFGPGTRLLVL.

The chain links TRBV5-1 to TRBJ1-1; TRBD1 aligns across 7 bases. V dropped 0 bases and J dropped 4; count of bases not matched to a gene: 6. The CDR3 has 15 residues. Looked up from germline, CDR1 is SGHRS and CDR2 is YFSETQ. CDR3 region: CASSLGQGTGTEAFF. The CDR3 nucleotides read TGCGCCAGCAGCTTGGGACAGGGAACGGGCACTGAAGCTTTCTTT. Using reference TRBV5-1 and TRBJ1-1 for the parts outside the CDR3, the full variable domain is KAGVTQTPRYLIKTRGQQVTLSCSPISGHRSVSWYQQTPGQGLQFLFEYFSETQRNKGNFPGRFSGRQFSNSRSEMNVSTLELGDSALYLCASSLGQGTGTEAFFGQGTRLTVV.

The chain joins TRBV9 to TRBJ1-5, with 8 bases that match TRBD1. J lost 4 bases, V lost 5 bases, and 5 bases had no gene match. This CDR3 comprises 14 residues. Germline CDR1 reads SGDLS; CDR2 reads YYNGEE. The CDR3 sequence is CASSKGTGNQPQHF. CDR3 nucleotides: TGTGCCAGCAGTAAGGGGACAGGAAATCAGCCCCAGCATTTT. The full variable domain, in which reference TRBV9 and TRBJ1-5 provide the parts outside the CDR3, is DSGVTQTPKHLITATGQRVTLRCSPRSGDLSVYWYQQSLDQGLQFLIQYYNGEERAKGNILERFSAQQFPDLHSELNLSSLELGDSALYFCASSKGTGNQPQHFGDGTRLSIL.

CDR3 loop: CASSPPGFYEQYF. The CDR3 coding sequence is TGTGCCAGCAGTCCACCAGGGTTCTACGAGCAGTACTTC. The rearrangement links TRBV12-3 or TRBV12-4 to TRBJ2-7; perhaps TRBD1 as D (5 bases). The CDR3 consists of 13 residues. V shed 5 bases and J shed 3 bases, with 11 bases lying between them.

The V call is TRBV9, the J call TRBJ1-2, with D possibly TRBD1 on 5 matching bases. Germline loops: CDR1 SGDLS, CDR2 YYNGEE. The CDR3 covers 13 residues. V was trimmed by 4 bases and J by 4 bases, leaving 11 bases between them. The CDR3: CASSPDTSYGYTF. The DNA of the CDR3 is TGTGCCAGCAGCCCGGACACATCCTATGGCTACACCTTC. Full variable domain (rest looked up from reference TRBV9 and TRBJ1-2): DSGVTQTPKHLITATGQRVTLRCSPRSGDLSVYWYQQSLDQGLQFLIQYYNGEERAKGNILERFSAQQFPDLHSELNLSSLELGDSALYFCASSPDTSYGYTFGSGTRLTVV.

The V call is TRBV5-1, the J call TRBJ1-1; TRBD1 is a possible D gene (5 bases). Between the trimmed V and J ends, which lost 6 bases and 4 bases, there was a span of 10 bases. Per germline, CDR1 SGHRS and CDR2 YFSETQ. CDR3 length: 12 amino acids. Here the CDR3 DNA reads TGCGCCAGCAATTACGGGGGCACTGAAGCTTTCTTT. It codes for CASNYGGTEAFF. Together with reference TRBV5-1 and TRBJ1-1, the CDR3 gives the full variable domain: KAGVTQTPRYLIKTRGQQVTLSCSPISGHRSVSWYQQTPGQGLQFLFEYFSETQRNKGNFPGRFSGRQFSNSRSEMNVSTLELGDSALYLCASNYGGTEAFFGQGTRLTVV.

The J gene is TRBJ1-5, the V gene TRBV19; tentative D call: TRBD1 (5 bases). The CDR3 runs to 14 residues. In germline, CDR1 is LNHDA, CDR2 SQIVND (reference sequence). Trimming removed 5 bases at V and 7 bases at J, with 15 bases between. The CDR3 reads CASSDARRGQPQHF. The DNA for the CDR3 is TGTGCCAGTAGTGATGCCAGAAGGGGCCAGCCCCAGCATTTT.

The CDR3: CASSLDSDIQYF. Here the CDR3 DNA reads TGTGCCAGCAGCTTAGATTCGGACATTCAGTACTTC. This rearrangement joins TRBV11-3 to TRBJ2-4; unclear D gene. There are 12 residues in the CDR3. With 0 bases removed from V and 8 bases from J, the gap between germline ends came to 5 bases. CDR1 SGHNT and CDR2 YENEEA come from the germline V gene. Full variable domain (outside the CDR3, taken from reference TRBV11-3 and TRBJ2-4): EAGVVQSPRYKIIEKKQPVAFWCNPISGHNTLYWYLQNLGQGPELLIRYENEEAVDDSQLPKDRFSAERLKGVDSTLKIQPAELGDSAVYLCASSLDSDIQYFGAGTRLSVL.

The CDR3 sequence is CASNPGHPRYGYTF. The CDR3 DNA reads TGTGCCAGCAACCCCGGACACCCCAGGTATGGCTACACCTTC. The chain has TRBV9 and TRBJ1-2, with D maybe TRBD1 (5 bases). Germline CDR1 and CDR2: SGDLS and YYNGEE. The CDR3 length is 14 residues. Trimming took 6 bases from V and 5 from J, leaving 17 bases between them.

The gene calls are TRBV13 and TRBJ1-1; perhaps TRBD1 as D (5 bases). CDR3 length: 14 residues. From germline, CDR1 is PRHDT and CDR2 FYEKMQ (reference sequence). With 5 bases removed from V and 2 bases from J, the gap between germline ends came to 12 bases. CDR3 nucleotide sequence: TGTGCCAGCAGCCCAGACAGTTTAAACACTGAAGCTTTCTTT. Its translation is CASSPDSLNTEAFF.

The V gene is TRBV29-1, the J gene TRBJ1-2, with 10 bases matching TRBD1. V lost 7 bases, J lost 13 bases, and 15 bases stayed unmatched. The germline gives CDR1 SQVTM, CDR2 ANQGSEA. This CDR3 region has 13 residues. The CDR3 protein is CSARRGTGAACTF. CDR3 nucleotide sequence: TGCAGCGCGCGCAGGGGGACAGGGGCGGCATGCACCTTC.

This chain uses TRBV15 with TRBJ1-2; D unresolved. This CDR3 has 14 residues. Per the germline V gene, CDR1 is LNHNV and CDR2 is YYDKDF (reference sequence). Trimming removed 0 bases at V and 5 bases at J, with 10 bases between. In nucleotides, the CDR3 is TGTGCCACCAGCAGAGATGAGAGCGGATATGGCTACACCTTC. It yields the protein CATSRDESGYGYTF. The entire variable domain, with the rest obtained from reference TRBV15 and TRBJ1-2, is as follows: DAMVIQNPRYQVTQFGKPVTLSCSQTLNHNVMYWYQQKSSQAPKLLFHYYDKDFNNEADTPDNFQSRRPNTSFCFLDIRSPGLGDTAMYLCATSRDESGYGYTFGSGTRLTVV.

V gene TRBV5-1 combines with J gene TRBJ1-4; 7 positions match TRBD1. Germline V gene sequence: CDR1 SGHRS, CDR2 YFSETQ. J gave up 4 bases and V 5 bases, and 2 bases lay outside the gene matches. The CDR3 loop spans 13 amino acids. The CDR3 DNA is TGCGCCAGCAGGACAGGGCTTAATGAAAAACTGTTTTTT. Its translation: CASRTGLNEKLFF. Full variable domain (missing parts from reference TRBV5-1 and TRBJ1-4): KAGVTQTPRYLIKTRGQQVTLSCSPISGHRSVSWYQQTPGQGLQFLFEYFSETQRNKGNFPGRFSGRQFSNSRSEMNVSTLELGDSALYLCASRTGLNEKLFFGSGTQLSVL.

This clone was seen a handful of times. The CDR3 here is CASSPSSPFVLSRGELFF. The CDR3 DNA is TGTGCCAGCAGCCCTAGTTCCCCCTTTGTTCTATCGCGGGGGGAGCTGTTTTTT. J is TRBJ2-2 and V is TRBV7-8; D is uncertain. This CDR3 spans 18 amino acids. V lost 5 bases and J 8 bases, leaving 27 bases between the germline ends. Germline V gene lookup returns CDR1 SGHVS and CDR2 FQNEAQ.

The genes are TRBV6-1 and TRBJ1-5, with unresolved D. The CDR3 extends over 15 amino acids. Trimming cost V 0 bases and J 5 bases, with 11 bases left between them. Germline values: CDR1 MNHNS, CDR2 SASEGT. Here the CDR3 DNA reads TGTGCCAGCAGTGAAGCCTACTACGAGGATCAGCCCCAGCATTTT. Amino acid sequence: CASSEAYYEDQPQHF.

This chain joins TRBV5-1 and TRBJ1-1; maybe TRBD1 (6 bases). Germline CDR1 SGHRS, CDR2 YFSETQ. With 4 bases removed from V and 1 base from J, the gap between germline ends came to 11 bases. The CDR3 totals 14 residues. DNA of the CDR3: TGCGCCAGCAGCCCTGACAGGCCGAACACTGAAGCTTTCTTT. Translating it yields CASSPDRPNTEAFF. The full variable domain, completed using reference TRBV5-1 and TRBJ1-1, is KAGVTQTPRYLIKTRGQQVTLSCSPISGHRSVSWYQQTPGQGLQFLFEYFSETQRNKGNFPGRFSGRQFSNSRSEMNVSTLELGDSALYLCASSPDRPNTEAFFGQGTRLTVV.

The chain has TRBV6-4 and TRBJ2-3, with D possibly matching TRBD2 (7 bases). V shed 4 bases and J shed 0 bases, with 11 bases lying between them. The CDR3 is 15 residues long. Per the germline V gene, CDR1 is MRHNA and CDR2 is SNTAGT. CDR3 in amino acids: CASSAGGLSTDTQYF. CDR3 coding DNA: TGTGCCAGCAGTGCCGGGGGGCTAAGCACAGATACGCAGTATTTT.

This clone was found once. The chain couples TRBV7-7 to TRBJ1-4, with 9 bases fitting TRBD1. This CDR3 is built from 18 residues. V gave up 1 base and J gave up 10 bases; unmatched junction bases: 16. Germline loops: CDR1 SSHAT, CDR2 FNYEAQ (reference sequence). CDR3 in amino acids: CASSLVANSGTGCLKLFF. CDR3 nucleotides: TGTGCCAGCAGCTTAGTTGCCAACAGCGGGACAGGGTGTTTAAAACTGTTTTTT.

The genes are TRBV25-1 and TRBJ1-1, with 9 bases matching TRBD1. CDR1 is MGHDK, CDR2 SYGVNS, per germline. The V segment lost 7 bases and the J segment 0 bases; nucleotides outside the gene matches: 3. The CDR3 contains 14 residues. The CDR3 region is CASTRQGVNTEAFF. The CDR3 DNA sequence: TGTGCCAGCACGCGACAGGGGGTGAACACTGAAGCTTTCTTT.

The chain joins TRBV29-1 to TRBJ1-1, with 8 positions matching TRBD1. CDR3 length equals 13 residues. With 5 bases clipped from V and 1 base from J, the junction kept 3 bases outside the gene matches. Germline V gene data show CDR1 as SQVTM and CDR2 as ANQGSEA. CDR3 sequence reads: CSVHGQGNTEAFF. The CDR3 DNA reads as TGCAGCGTTCATGGACAGGGGAACACTGAAGCTTTCTTT.

The sample holds one count of this clone. Here the CDR3 reads CASSLVTSGEQFF. The CDR3 DNA sequence: TGCGCCAGCAGCTTGGTTACTAGCGGGGAGCAGTTCTTC. V usage is TRBV5-1 and J usage is TRBJ2-1; TRBD2 matches at 9 bases. The germline V gene has CDR1 SGHRS and CDR2 YFSETQ. The CDR3 totals 13 residues. The trim removed 0 bases at V and 10 bases at J, leaving 2 bases unmatched. The full variable domain, in which reference TRBV5-1 and TRBJ2-1 provide the parts outside the CDR3, is KAGVTQTPRYLIKTRGQQVTLSCSPISGHRSVSWYQQTPGQGLQFLFEYFSETQRNKGNFPGRFSGRQFSNSRSEMNVSTLELGDSALYLCASSLVTSGEQFFGPGTRLTVL.

V usage is TRBV10-3 and J usage is TRBJ1-2, with TRBD1 as a possible D gene (5 bases). Germline V gene sequence: CDR1 ENHRY, CDR2 SYGVKD. Trimming took off 0 bases at V and 4 bases at J, with 15 bases between the two ends. The CDR3 spans 16 residues. For the CDR3, the DNA is TGTGCCATCAGTGAGTCTGCAGGGAGGGAGGTCTATGGCTACACCTTC. Translation gives CAISESAGREVYGYTF.

The V call is TRBV18, the J call TRBJ1-3; D is uncertain. V shed 0 bases and J shed 4 bases, with 16 bases lying between them. Germline V gene data show CDR1 as KGHSH and CDR2 as LQKENI. This CDR3 is 17 amino acids long. The CDR3 DNA follows: TGTGCCAGCTCACCACCCGGGGAGCTGTTTTCGGGAAACACCATATATTTT. Protein sequence: CASSPPGELFSGNTIYF.

CDR3 loop: CASSLRGNSPLHF. CDR3 sequence (DNA): TGTGCCAGCAGTTTAAGGGGGAATTCACCCCTCCACTTT. The V call is TRBV12-3 or TRBV12-4, the J call TRBJ1-6, with a possible D match to TRBD1 (6 bases). The CDR3 loop spans 13 amino acids. The ends were cut back, 2 bases at V and 7 bases at J, with 6 bases in the middle.